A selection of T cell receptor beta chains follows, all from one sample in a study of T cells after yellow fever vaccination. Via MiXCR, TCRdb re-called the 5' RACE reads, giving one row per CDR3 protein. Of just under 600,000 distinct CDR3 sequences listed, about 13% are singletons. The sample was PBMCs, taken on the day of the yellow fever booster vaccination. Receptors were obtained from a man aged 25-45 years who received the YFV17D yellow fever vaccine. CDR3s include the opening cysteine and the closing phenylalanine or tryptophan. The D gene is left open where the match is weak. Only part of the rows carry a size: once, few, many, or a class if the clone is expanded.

cdr3_aa: CSATTTALSYEQYF
cdr3_nt: TGCAGTGCTACTACCACAGCGCTCTCCTACGAGCAGTACTTC
v_call: TRBV20-1
d_call: NA
j_call: TRBJ2-7
clone_size: NA

cdr3_aa: CASRSSGTNTGELFF
cdr3_nt: TGTGCCAGCAGAAGTAGCGGGACGAACACCGGGGAGCTGTTTTTT
v_call: TRBV28
d_call: TRBD2
j_call: TRBJ2-2
clone_size: NA

cdr3_aa: CASSLADTGELFF
cdr3_nt: TGTGCCAGCAGCTTAGCCGACACCGGGGAGCTGTTTTTT
v_call: TRBV5-1
d_call: NA
j_call: TRBJ2-2
clone_size: many

cdr3_aa: CASRPRVEGSNEQFF
cdr3_nt: TGCGCCAGCAGACCCAGGGTCGAGGGGAGCAATGAGCAGTTCTTC
v_call: TRBV10-2
d_call: NA
j_call: TRBJ2-1
clone_size: NA

cdr3_aa: CSARKPGRQGTGELFF
cdr3_nt: TGCAGTGCTCGCAAACCCGGGAGGCAGGGCACCGGGGAGCTGTTTTTT
v_call: TRBV20-1
d_call: TRBD2
j_call: TRBJ2-2
clone_size: NA

cdr3_aa: CSADSSLPAETQYF
cdr3_nt: TGCAGCGCCGACAGTTCCCTCCCAGCAGAGACCCAGTACTTC
v_call: TRBV29-1
d_call: NA
j_call: TRBJ2-5
clone_size: few

cdr3_aa: CASSRQLAGNYNEQFF
cdr3_nt: TGTGCCAGCAGCCGCCAACTAGCGGGGAATTACAATGAGCAGTTCTTC
v_call: TRBV4-2
d_call: TRBD2
j_call: TRBJ2-1
clone_size: few

cdr3_aa: CASSLRREGREKTQYF
cdr3_nt: TGCGCCAGCAGCTTGCGTCGGGAGGGCCGTGAGAAGACCCAGTACTTC
v_call: TRBV5-1
d_call: TRBD2
j_call: TRBJ2-5
clone_size: few

cdr3_aa: CASSFGTGSSYEQYF
cdr3_nt: TGTGCCAGCAGCTTCGGGACAGGAAGCTCCTACGAGCAGTACTTC
v_call: TRBV7-9
d_call: TRBD1
j_call: TRBJ2-7
clone_size: NA

cdr3_aa: CASSSGEQYF
cdr3_nt: TGTGCCAGCAGTAGCGGCGAGCAGTACTTC
v_call: TRBV2
d_call: NA
j_call: TRBJ2-7
clone_size: few

cdr3_aa: CATSDFRGETQYF
cdr3_nt: TGTGCCACCAGTGATTTCAGAGGAGAGACCCAGTACTTC
v_call: TRBV24-1
d_call: NA
j_call: TRBJ2-5
clone_size: few

cdr3_aa: CASSQLAGGQETQYF
cdr3_nt: TGTGCCAGCAGCCAACTAGCGGGAGGGCAAGAGACCCAGTACTTC
v_call: TRBV7-9
d_call: TRBD2
j_call: TRBJ2-5
clone_size: NA

cdr3_aa: CASSQDGETQYF
cdr3_nt: TGTGCCAGCAGCCAAGATGGAGAGACCCAGTACTTC
v_call: TRBV14
d_call: NA
j_call: TRBJ2-5
clone_size: many

cdr3_aa: CASSKSQGGLDTQYF
cdr3_nt: TGTGCCAGCAGCAAGAGTCAGGGAGGGCTCGATACGCAGTATTTT
v_call: TRBV7-9
d_call: TRBD2
j_call: TRBJ2-3
clone_size: NA

cdr3_aa: CSARGPGQGSEKLFF
cdr3_nt: TGCAGTGCTAGGGGACCGGGACAGGGGTCAGAAAAACTGTTTTTT
v_call: TRBV20-1
d_call: TRBD1
j_call: TRBJ1-4
clone_size: few

cdr3_aa: CASSRRDRGNYGYTF
cdr3_nt: TGTGCCAGCAGCCGTCGGGACAGGGGGAACTATGGCTACACCTTC
v_call: TRBV6-1
d_call: TRBD1
j_call: TRBJ1-2
clone_size: few

cdr3_aa: CASSKGARGVEETQYF
cdr3_nt: TGTGCCAGCAGCAAAGGAGCCCGAGGGGTGGAGGAGACCCAGTACTTC
v_call: TRBV21-1
d_call: NA
j_call: TRBJ2-5
clone_size: few

cdr3_aa: CASSLLAGAGTGELFF
cdr3_nt: TGCGCCAGCAGCTTACTAGCGGGAGCGGGCACCGGGGAGCTGTTTTTT
v_call: TRBV5-1
d_call: TRBD2
j_call: TRBJ2-2
clone_size: NA